One sample yielded the 13 T cell receptor beta chains listed below, sequenced in a study of CDR3 diversity in severe acne. From the PCR reads, TCRdb called clonotypes with MiXCR, one entry per CDR3 protein. Counted here are approximately 90,000 distinct CDR3 sequences, about 50% occurring once; the ten biggest clones make up 10%. The specimen sequenced was blood. The receptor set was obtained from a male donor in good health, serving as a control.

To note about this clonotype: A much larger clone lies a single base off, so this may be a read error. This sequence joins TRBV5-1 and TRBJ2-7, with 7 bases identical to TRBD1. Looked up from germline, CDR1 is SGHRS and CDR2 is YFSETQ. With 0 bases clipped from V and 3 bases from J, the junction kept 3 bases outside the gene matches. The CDR3 extends over 14 amino acids. The CDR3 region is CASSLEGAIYEQYF. CDR3 bases: TGCGCCAGCAGCTTGGAGGGGGCGATCTACGAGCAGTACTTC.

The chain has TRBV3-1 and TRBJ1-1, with D hard to call. The CDR3 extends over 15 amino acids. Germline CDR1 is LGHDT and CDR2 is YNNKEL (reference sequence). Trimming shortened V by 1 base and J by 5 bases, and 14 bases separated the two germline ends. The CDR3 sequence is CASSQARLAGTEAFF. CDR3 DNA sequence: TGTGCCAGCAGCCAAGCACGACTAGCGGGGACTGAAGCTTTCTTT.

The gene calls are TRBV29-1 and TRBJ1-2, with 9 bases lining up with TRBD1. Trimming cost V 7 bases and J 3 bases; bases outside gene matches: 21. Germline values: CDR1 SQVTM, CDR2 ANQGSEA. The CDR3 has 18 amino acids. The CDR3 spells CSAKGSGTGKFGDYGYTF. CDR3 sequence (DNA): TGCAGCGCTAAAGGATCCGGGACAGGGAAGTTTGGAGACTATGGCTACACCTTC.

The chain links TRBV6-4 to TRBJ2-5; the match to TRBD2 covers 10 bases. The length of the CDR3 is 14 residues. Germline V gives CDR1 MRHNA, CDR2 SNTAGT. V was pared by 4 bases and J by 4 bases, with 3 bases of the junction left unmatched. CDR3 DNA: TGTGCCAGCAGTGGTAGCGGGGGGTCAGAGACCCAGTACTTC. Protein product: CASSGSGGSETQYF.

The V call is TRBV10-3, the J call TRBJ1-2; D is possibly TRBD1 (6 bases). CDR3 size: 15 residues. Looked up from germline, CDR1 is ENHRY and CDR2 is SYGVKD. Between the trimmed V and J ends, which lost 0 bases and 3 bases, there was a span of 11 bases. As DNA, the CDR3 is TGTGCCATCAGTGAGTCAACAGGGAGGGACTATGGCTACACCTTC. Amino acid sequence: CAISESTGRDYGYTF.

This chain connects TRBV12-3 or TRBV12-4 to TRBJ2-1, with 7 nucleotides matching TRBD2. Trimming removed 0 bases from V and 7 bases from J; junction bases left unmatched: 3. The CDR3 extends over 14 amino acids. The CDR3 DNA sequence: TGTGCCAGCAGTTTAGCGGGAGGGCCTAATGAGCAGTTCTTC. It yields the protein CASSLAGGPNEQFF.

V gene TRBV25-1 combines with J gene TRBJ2-1; D possibly corresponds to TRBD1 (5 bases). The CDR3 runs to 14 residues. Germline-derived CDR1 and CDR2 are MGHDK and SYGVNS. The ends were cut back, 2 bases at V and 5 bases at J, with 10 bases in the middle. Here the CDR3 reads CASSEGAADNEQFF. CDR3 nucleotides: TGTGCCAGCAGTGAAGGGGCGGCCGACAATGAGCAGTTCTTC.

The rearrangement uses TRBV7-9 and TRBJ2-5; D is unclear. The germline V gene encodes CDR1 SEHNR and CDR2 FQNEAQ (reference sequence). V lost 3 bases and J 1 base, leaving 6 bases between the germline ends. The CDR3 has 13 residues. Written as DNA, the CDR3 is TGTGCCAGCAGCTTTGGCAGCCAAGAGACCCAGTACTTC. It codes for CASSFGSQETQYF.

The V gene is TRBV9, the J gene TRBJ1-4; TRBD1 might be the D (6 bases). Germline lookup yields CDR1 SGDLS and CDR2 YYNGEE. The CDR3 totals 15 residues. V shed 1 base and J shed 5 bases, with 12 bases lying between them. This chain's CDR3 is CASSVSGQSNEKLFF. For the CDR3, the DNA is TGTGCCAGCAGCGTATCCGGACAGTCAAATGAAAAACTGTTTTTT. The full variable domain, with the rest looked up from reference TRBV9 and TRBJ1-4, is DSGVTQTPKHLITATGQRVTLRCSPRSGDLSVYWYQQSLDQGLQFLIQYYNGEERAKGNILERFSAQQFPDLHSELNLSSLELGDSALYFCASSVSGQSNEKLFFGSGTQLSVL.

As for this clonotype: This may arise from a read error, as a much more abundant clone is one base away. The chain is built from TRBV29-1 and TRBJ1-2; D is unclear. The germline CDR1 and CDR2 sequences are SQVTM and ANQGSEA. There are 11 residues in the CDR3. V lost 4 bases to trimming and J lost 7 bases, with 10 bases between them. CDR3 DNA: TGCAGCGTTGCGGAACCCTGTGGCTACACCTTC. As protein: CSVAEPCGYTF.

The chain has TRBV9 and TRBJ2-1, with 10 bases fitting TRBD1. The CDR3 spans 16 residues. From germline, CDR1 is SGDLS and CDR2 YYNGEE. V lost 3 bases to trimming and J lost 7 bases; unmatched junction nucleotides: 10. CDR3 sequence: CASSAGGQGLGNEQFF. The CDR3 coding sequence is TGTGCCAGCAGCGCGGGGGGACAGGGGCTCGGAAATGAGCAGTTCTTC.

The chain has TRBV6-5 and TRBJ1-5, with a weak D call TRBD1 (5 bases). Trimming took 6 bases from V and 0 from J, leaving 18 bases between them. The germline gives CDR1 MNHEY, CDR2 SVGAGI. This CDR3 region has 17 residues. In nucleotides, the CDR3 is TGTGCCAGCAGGAGCCTGGAGGCAGGGTATAGCAATCAGCCCCAGCATTTT. Translating it yields CASRSLEAGYSNQPQHF.

V gene TRBV29-1 combines with J gene TRBJ2-5, with TRBD2 matching over 10 bases. With 6 bases clipped from V and 4 bases from J, the junction kept 2 bases outside the gene matches. The length of the CDR3 is 12 residues. Germline lookup yields CDR1 SQVTM and CDR2 ANQGSEA. Here the CDR3 DNA reads TGCAGCGTAGCGGGGGGGCTAGAGACCCAGTACTTC. Its translation is CSVAGGLETQYF. Supplemented by reference TRBV29-1 and TRBJ2-5, the full variable domain reads SAVISQKPSRDICQRGTSLTIQCQVDSQVTMMFWYRQQPGQSLTLIATANQGSEATYESGFVIDKFPISRPNLTFSTLTVSNMSPEDSSIYLCSVAGGLETQYFGPGTRLLVL.